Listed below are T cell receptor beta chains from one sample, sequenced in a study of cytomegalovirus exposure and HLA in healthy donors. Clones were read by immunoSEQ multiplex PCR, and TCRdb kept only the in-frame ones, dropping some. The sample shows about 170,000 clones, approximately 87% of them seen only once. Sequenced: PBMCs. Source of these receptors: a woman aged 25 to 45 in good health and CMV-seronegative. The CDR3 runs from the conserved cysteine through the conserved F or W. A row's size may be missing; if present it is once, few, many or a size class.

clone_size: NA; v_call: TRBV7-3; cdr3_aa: CASSLASGLEMNEQFF
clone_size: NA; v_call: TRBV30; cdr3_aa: CAWSRASGKVEQYF
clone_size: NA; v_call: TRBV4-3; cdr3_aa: CASSQDAGAVYEQFF
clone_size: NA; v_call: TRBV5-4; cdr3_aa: CASSYGQGMYETQYF
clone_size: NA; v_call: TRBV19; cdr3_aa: CASGLAGPSTDTQYF
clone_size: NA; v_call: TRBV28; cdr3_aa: CASSEQGGSYEQYF
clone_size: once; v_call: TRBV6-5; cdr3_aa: CATRQGNYGYTF
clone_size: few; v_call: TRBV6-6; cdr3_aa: CASSSGGGQPQHF
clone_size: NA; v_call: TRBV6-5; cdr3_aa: CASSGQGVHGYTF
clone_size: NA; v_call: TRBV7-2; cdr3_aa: CASSSPSGVAKNIQYF
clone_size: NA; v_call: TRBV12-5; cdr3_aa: CASGLVGDTQYF
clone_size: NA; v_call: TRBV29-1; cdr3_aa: CSGQAGSSYNEQFF
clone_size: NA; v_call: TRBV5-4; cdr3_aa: CASSFGVGTEAFF
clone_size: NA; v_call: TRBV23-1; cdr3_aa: CASSQDPTGQVSYEQYF
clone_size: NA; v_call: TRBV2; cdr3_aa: CASSDSGGSYGYTF
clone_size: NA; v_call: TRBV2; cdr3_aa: CASSQGQGSYNEQFF
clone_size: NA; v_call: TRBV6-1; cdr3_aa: CASRMDGNTEAFF
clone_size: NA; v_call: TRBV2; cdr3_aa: CASSEVGNTIYF
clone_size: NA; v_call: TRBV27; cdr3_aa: CASSLSIQARYGYTF
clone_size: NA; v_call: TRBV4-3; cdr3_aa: CASSQDQSGGQPQHF
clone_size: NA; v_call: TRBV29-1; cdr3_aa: CSVVYYYGYTF
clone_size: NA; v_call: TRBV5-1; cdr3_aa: CASSLGPSGYNEQFF
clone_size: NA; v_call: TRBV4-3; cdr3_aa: CASSQDYSNQPQHF
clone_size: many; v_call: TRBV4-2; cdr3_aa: CASSHGQENTEAFF